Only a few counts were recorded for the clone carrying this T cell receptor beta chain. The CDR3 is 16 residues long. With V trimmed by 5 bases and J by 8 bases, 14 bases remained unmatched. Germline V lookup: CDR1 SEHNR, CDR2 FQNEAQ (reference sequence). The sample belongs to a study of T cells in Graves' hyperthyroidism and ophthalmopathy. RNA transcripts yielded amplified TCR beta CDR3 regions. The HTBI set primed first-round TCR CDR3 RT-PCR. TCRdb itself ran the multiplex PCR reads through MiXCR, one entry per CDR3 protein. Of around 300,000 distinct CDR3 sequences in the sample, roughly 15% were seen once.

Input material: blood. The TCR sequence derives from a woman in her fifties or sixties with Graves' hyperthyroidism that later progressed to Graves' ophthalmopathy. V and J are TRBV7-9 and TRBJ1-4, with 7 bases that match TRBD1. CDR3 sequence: CASSVRTGVREEKLFF. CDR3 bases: TGTGCCAGCAGCGTAAGGACAGGCGTAAGGGAGGAAAAACTGTTTTTT.